What follows are 3 T cell receptor beta chains derived from one specimen sequenced in a study of blood T cell repertoires in COVID-19. This table comes from immunoSEQ multiplex PCR, and its TCRdb copy is limited to in-frame clones, with some not included. The repertoire holds 350,000 to 450,000 clones, 85% seen once, with roughly 3.7% in the top ten. Input material: peripheral blood. The receptor set was obtained from a young woman with acute or convalescent COVID-19.

Only one count was recorded for this clone. The V gene is TRBV2, the J gene TRBJ2-1, with 7 bases aligning to TRBD2. J was trimmed by 5 bases and V by 6 bases; bases with no gene match: 13. Looked up from germline, CDR1 is SNHLY and CDR2 is FYNNEI. The CDR3 covers 16 residues. CDR3 bases: TGTGCCAGCAGATCCAGAGGTCTAGCGGTAAACAATGAGCAGTTCTTC. It specifies CASRSRGLAVNNEQFF. Complete variable domain (other parts from reference TRBV2 and TRBJ2-1): EPEVTQTPSHQVTQMGQEVILRCVPISNHLYFYWYRQILGQKVEFLVSFYNNEISEKSEIFDDQFSVERPDGSNFTLKIRSTKLEDSAMYFCASRSRGLAVNNEQFFGPGTRLTVL.

This chain links TRBV7-9 with TRBJ1-2; a weak D match, TRBD1 (5 bases). Germline V gene data show CDR1 as SEHNR and CDR2 as FQNEAQ (reference sequence). V was cut by 8 bases and J by 8 bases, with 9 bases left in between. This CDR3 is built from 10 residues. The CDR3 is CASQGSGYTF. The CDR3 DNA sequence: TGTGCCAGCCAGGGCAGCGGCTACACCTTC.

V usage is TRBV5-4 and J usage is TRBJ1-1; weak D call: TRBD1 (6 bases). The CDR3 runs to 14 residues. The germline V and J ends were trimmed by 4 bases and 4 bases, with 14 bases remaining between them. Germline CDR1 SGHNT, CDR2 YYREEE (reference sequence). The CDR3 is CASSTVTGPTEAFF. In DNA, the CDR3 is TGTGCCAGCAGCACTGTGACAGGCCCCACTGAAGCTTTCTTT. Combining the CDR3 with reference TRBV5-4 and TRBJ1-1 gives the whole variable domain ETGVTQSPTHLIKTRGQQVTLRCSSQSGHNTVSWYQQALGQGPQFIFQYYREEENGRGNFPPRFSGLQFPNYSSELNVNALELDDSALYLCASSTVTGPTEAFFGQGTRLTVV.